The 9 T cell receptor beta chains given below trace back to one sample, sequenced in a study of CD8+ T cells in alopecia areata. Treatment specified: oral pan-JAK inhibitor, 5-10 mg twice daily. Following extraction, RNA underwent reverse transcription to cDNA, which served as the sequencing template. Data came from immunoSEQ multiplex PCR; TCRdb stores just in-frame clones and leaves some out. There are about 270,000 clones in the sample; 60% occur only once, and around 0.84% lies in the top ten. The material was CD4+ T cells sorted from blood, obtained around week 54, from a patient treated with tofacitinib. These receptors came from a human donor with alopecia areata.

The V gene is TRBV7-2, the J gene TRBJ2-7; 7 bases are shared with TRBD1. V lost 5 bases, J lost 2 bases, and 9 bases stayed unmatched. The CDR3 contains 15 residues. The germline V gene has CDR1 SGHTA and CDR2 FQGNSA. In DNA form, the CDR3 reads TGTGCCAGCAGCCCTTTCGCAGACAGGGCCTACGAGCAGTACTTC. Translating it yields CASSPFADRAYEQYF.

The chain has TRBV2 and TRBJ2-7, with a possible D match to TRBD1 (6 bases). The length of the CDR3 is 15 residues. From germline, CDR1 is SNHLY and CDR2 FYNNEI. The germline V and J ends were trimmed by 8 bases and 4 bases, with 21 bases remaining between them. The CDR3: CASSLDGGGGYEQYF. In DNA, the CDR3 is TGTGCCAGCTCACTCGATGGGGGCGGCGGGTACGAGCAGTACTTC.

This clone was observed a handful of times. CDR3 sequence (DNA): TGTGCCAGCAGTTCGGCAGGGGAGGGTCAGCCCCAGCATTTT. It codes for CASSSAGEGQPQHF. This chain joins TRBV27 and TRBJ1-5, with D maybe TRBD1 (6 bases). V lost 4 bases, J lost 6 bases, and 13 bases lay in between. Germline V CDR1 and CDR2: MNHEY, SMNVEV (reference sequence). This CDR3 spans 14 amino acids.

This clone was counted between two and nine times. This sequence joins TRBV18 and TRBJ2-1; 13 nucleotides agree with TRBD2. Germline trimming cut 3 bases from V and 10 bases from J; bases unmatched to any gene: 6. The CDR3 contains 15 residues. Germline values: CDR1 KGHSH, CDR2 LQKENI. The CDR3, as DNA: TGTGCCAGCTCACCGCGACTAGCGGGGGGACGCGAGCAGTTCTTC. It yields the protein CASSPRLAGGREQFF.

The J gene is TRBJ2-5, the V gene TRBV20-1; D call uncertain. The germline V and J ends were trimmed by 1 base and 3 bases, with 3 bases remaining between them. The CDR3 consists of 11 residues. The germline CDR1 and CDR2 sequences are DFQATT and SNEGSKA (reference sequence). The CDR3 reads CSARAKETQYF. In DNA form, the CDR3 reads TGCAGTGCTAGAGCGAAAGAGACCCAGTACTTC.

The chain combines TRBV5-1 with TRBJ1-1; D is possibly TRBD1 (5 bases). V dropped 1 base and J dropped 1 base, with 11 bases sitting between them. The CDR3 consists of 15 residues. Germline V gives CDR1 SGHRS, CDR2 YFSETQ. The CDR3 loop is CASSLSFDRNTEAFF. In DNA, the CDR3 is TGCGCCAGCAGCTTGTCGTTCGACAGGAACACTGAAGCTTTCTTT.

The chain uses TRBV6-6 and TRBJ1-5; 8 nucleotides line up with TRBD1. With V trimmed by 6 bases and J by 3 bases, 7 bases remained unmatched. There are 15 residues in the CDR3. Germline assignment: CDR1 MNHNY and CDR2 SVGAGI (reference sequence). CDR3 sequence reads: CASRERTGNNQPQHF. Written as DNA, the CDR3 is TGTGCCAGCAGAGAAAGGACAGGGAACAATCAGCCCCAGCATTTT.

The V and J genes are TRBV6-1 and TRBJ1-5; 8 bases are a match to TRBD1. The CDR3 is made up of 15 amino acids. Germline V gene lookup returns CDR1 MNHNS and CDR2 SASEGT. After removal of 2 bases from V and 2 bases from J, the junction contained 2 bases not matched to a gene. CDR3 sequence reads: CASSENRGGNQPQHF. The CDR3 nucleotides are TGTGCCAGCAGTGAAAACAGGGGGGGCAATCAGCCCCAGCATTTT.

The gene calls are TRBV11-2 and TRBJ2-7; D uncertain. Germline V lookup: CDR1 SGHAT, CDR2 FQNNGV. The CDR3 loop spans 11 amino acids. V was clipped by 1 base and J by 7 bases, with 5 bases between them. This CDR3 reads CASSLVREQYF. CDR3 coding DNA: TGTGCCAGCAGCTTAGTCAGGGAGCAGTACTTC.